This entry lists 9 T cell receptor beta chains sequenced from one sample in a study of Ad26.COV2.S vaccination and SARS-CoV-2 variants. The treatment: approximately 18 received Ad26.COV2.S at low or high dose, single or two shots; about 5 received placebo; per-sample allocation not given. Each sample was drawn 63 days after the first injection (of vaccine or placebo). This table comes from immunoSEQ multiplex PCR, and its TCRdb copy is limited to in-frame clones, with some not included. The table includes 440,000 or so clones, 92% detected once. Specimen: peripheral blood, collected in a trial of Ad26.COV2.S vaccine versus placebo. The receptors derive from a person aged 18-65 years who received the Ad26.COV2.S COVID-19 vaccine or a placebo.

The chain links TRBV18 to TRBJ1-1; D gene uncertain. This CDR3 is built from 13 residues. Germline CDR1 reads KGHSH; CDR2 reads LQKENI. The V gene lost 8 bases and the J gene lost 1 base, with 11 bases spanning the gap. This CDR3 reads CASRPDRNTEAFF. DNA of the CDR3: TGTGCCAGCCGGCCGGATAGGAACACTGAAGCTTTCTTT.

Written as DNA, the CDR3 is TGTGCCAGCAGTCGCGACAGGGGGGGCTACACCTTC. Translating it yields CASSRDRGGYTF. The rearrangement joins TRBV7-2 to TRBJ1-2; 9 positions agree with TRBD1. This CDR3 spans 12 amino acids. V gave up 6 bases and J gave up 8 bases; unmatched junction bases: 4. Germline V gives CDR1 SGHTA, CDR2 FQGNSA.

The V call is TRBV2, the J call TRBJ1-4, with D maybe TRBD1 (5 bases). V was clipped by 3 bases and J by 0 bases, with 8 bases between them. From germline, CDR1 is SNHLY and CDR2 FYNNEI. This CDR3 comprises 15 residues. The CDR3, as DNA: TGTGCCAGCAGTGAGACAGACGCAACTAATGAAAAACTGTTTTTT. Translating it yields CASSETDATNEKLFF.

To note about this clone: Additional DNA sequences in this sample encode the identical CDR3. The chain is built from TRBV19 and TRBJ1-2; perhaps TRBD1 as D (6 bases). The CDR3 covers 13 residues. The V gene lost 5 bases and the J gene lost 2 bases, with 9 bases spanning the gap. CDR1 is LNHDA and CDR2 is SQIVND in the germline V gene (reference sequence). CDR3 DNA sequence: TGTGCCAGTAGTCGAGACAGGAACTATGGCTACACCTTC. Protein sequence: CASSRDRNYGYTF.

V and J are TRBV10-1 and TRBJ2-2, with TRBD1 matching over 11 bases. The CDR3 has 15 amino acids. Trimming removed 8 bases from V and 5 bases from J; junction bases left unmatched: 7. Per the germline V gene, CDR1 is WNHNN and CDR2 is SYGVQD (reference sequence). In DNA, the CDR3 is TGCGCCAGCGGAGTCTGGGACAGGGGGACCGGGGAGCTGTTTTTT. Encoded protein: CASGVWDRGTGELFF.

This sequence joins TRBV9 and TRBJ2-2; D gene ambiguous. Between the trimmed V and J ends, which lost 0 bases and 1 base, there was a span of 4 bases. CDR3 length: 14 amino acids. Germline lookup yields CDR1 SGDLS and CDR2 YYNGEE. In DNA, the CDR3 is TGTGCCAGCAGCGTAGACAGGAACACCGGGGAGCTGTTTTTT. Protein: CASSVDRNTGELFF.

The chain links TRBV7-2 to TRBJ1-1; possible D gene TRBD1, 5 bases. Germline V gene sequence: CDR1 SGHTA, CDR2 FQGNSA. The CDR3 extends over 13 amino acids. Deletions cut 6 bases from V and 7 bases from J, with 15 bases between. CDR3 region: CASRRDWRGEAFF. Here the CDR3 DNA reads TGTGCCAGCAGACGGGACTGGCGTGGTGAAGCTTTCTTT. Filled out from reference TRBV7-2 and TRBJ1-1, the complete variable domain reads GAGVSQSPSNKVTEKGKDVELRCDPISGHTALYWYRQSLGQGLEFLIYFQGNSAPDKSGLPSDRFSAERTGGSVSTLTIQRTQQEDSAVYLCASRRDWRGEAFFGQGTRLTVV.

This rearrangement joins TRBV7-2 to TRBJ2-7; tentatively, D is TRBD1 (5 bases). Germline V gene lookup returns CDR1 SGHTA and CDR2 FQGNSA. V was pared by 3 bases and J by 5 bases, with 11 bases between. CDR3 length: 13 amino acids. CDR3 residues: CASSFQGGDEQYF. The CDR3 DNA reads TGTGCCAGCAGCTTTCAGGGTGGTGACGAGCAGTACTTC.

This clone was observed a handful of times. The V and J genes are TRBV7-9 and TRBJ1-1, with TRBD1 as a possible D gene (5 bases). Trimming removed 2 bases from V and 11 bases from J, with 15 bases in between. The V gene's germline CDR1 is SEHNR and CDR2 FQNEAQ (reference sequence). The CDR3 spans 13 residues. The CDR3 nucleotides read TGTGCCAGCAGCTTAAGAGGGCCCGAGGGGGCTTTCTTT. Encoded protein: CASSLRGPEGAFF.